This is a list of T cell receptor beta chains from one sample in a study of shared clonotypes between healthy human individuals. Measured with immunoSEQ multiplex PCR; TCRdb has only the in-frame clones, and not every one. The sample lists around 1.9 million clones; just under 95% were seen once. Sequences were obtained from naive CD8+ T cells from PBMCs. Every receptor here comes from a man younger than 35 in good health. Some clones in this sample may be carry-over from other donors' samples. Each CDR3 is given with its conserved first and last residue. A D gene is named only where the DNA matches it firmly. Part of the rows lack a size; the others show once, few, many or a class for expanded clones.

>NA|NA|TRBJ1-1|TRBV27
TGTGCCAGCAGTTTGGTAGCGTTGAACACTGAAGCTTTCTTT
CASSLVALNTEAFF
>NA|NA|TRBJ2-3|TRBV7-9
TGTGCCAGCAGCACGTATATGAACACAGATACGCAGTATTTT
CASSTYMNTDTQYF
>once|NA|TRBJ1-5|TRBV4-1
TGCGCCAGCAGCCAAGTTGTGGGGGTTGGTGGCAATCAGCCCCAGCATTTT
CASSQVVGVGGNQPQHF
>NA|NA|TRBJ2-7|TRBV5-1
TGCGCCAGCAGCTTGGATCAGGGAAGTGCCTACGAGCAGTACTTC
CASSLDQGSAYEQYF
>NA|NA|TRBJ2-7|TRBV10-2
TGCGCCAGCAGTGTACGAGTAGTGGCGTCTTCCTACGAGCAGTACTTC
CASSVRVVASSYEQYF
>NA|NA|TRBJ2-7|TRBV6-4
TGTGCCAGCAGTGAAAACAGAATGATGGAGCAGTACTTC
CASSENRMMEQYF
>NA|NA|TRBJ2-2|TRBV10-2
TGCGCCAGCAGACCGTCCGGGGAGCTGTTTTTT
CASRPSGELFF
>NA|NA|TRBJ2-7|TRBV7-9
TGTGCCAGCAGCTTAGAGGCAGGGCGCGAGCAGTACTTC
CASSLEAGREQYF
>NA|TRBD2|TRBJ2-5|TRBV14
TGTGCCAGCAGCCAAGATCAAGCGGGAGGGCCGGAGACCCAGTACTTC
CASSQDQAGGPETQYF
>NA|TRBD2|TRBJ2-5|TRBV4-2
TGTGCCAGCGGCGTAACTAGCGTAGAAGAGACCCAGTACTTC
CASGVTSVEETQYF
>NA|NA|TRBJ2-7|TRBV6-6
TGTGCCAGCGGTTCGAGTGAGCAGTACTTC
CASGSSEQYF
>NA|TRBD1|TRBJ2-2|TRBV4-1
TGCGCCAGCAGCCAAGATGTCGAACAGGGGCAGGTCGGGGAGCTGTTTTTT
CASSQDVEQGQVGELFF
>NA|NA|TRBJ1-2|TRBV19
TGTGCCAGTAGCGGGGATTTCTATGGCTACACCTTC
CASSGDFYGYTF
>NA|TRBD1|TRBJ2-7|TRBV7-8
TGTGCCAGCAGCTTAGCGCTCGAGGGGACAGGGGTCGAGCAGTACTTC
CASSLALEGTGVEQYF
>NA|TRBD1|TRBJ2-7|TRBV27
TGTGCCAGCAGTCTGGGACAGGTGCCATTTCAAGGACAGTACTTC
CASSLGQVPFQGQYF
>NA|NA|TRBJ2-2|TRBV6-5
TGTGCCAGCAGGCCGGCGCACATACCCACCGGGGAGCTGTTTTTT
CASRPAHIPTGELFF
>NA|NA|TRBJ1-1|TRBV7-9
TGTGCCAGCAGCTTCGGGGGTGGGGACACTGAAGCTTTCTTT
CASSFGGGDTEAFF
>NA|NA|TRBJ2-7|TRBV27
TGTGCCAGCAGTTTATGGGACGGAGGAGGAGGGAGGCCCTACGAGCAGTACTTC
CASSLWDGGGGRPYEQYF
>NA|NA|TRBJ1-1|TRBV19
TGTGCCAGTAGTATCCCCACCGGACGGGTGAACACTGAAGCTTTCTTT
CASSIPTGRVNTEAFF
>NA|TRBD1|TRBJ2-1|TRBV5-1
TGCGCCAGCAGCACAGGGGACAGGGGGCTTGGAGATGAGCAGTTCTTC
CASSTGDRGLGDEQFF
>NA|NA|TRBJ1-2|TRBV9
TGTGCCAGCAGCCTGGGTGGGGGAAACTATGGCTACACCTTC
CASSLGGGNYGYTF
>NA|NA|TRBJ1-1|TRBV5-1
TGCGCCAGCAGCCCCACCGGGGGGAGGGGCACTGAAGCTTTCTTT
CASSPTGGRGTEAFF
>NA|TRBD1|TRBJ2-7|TRBV28
TGTGCCAGCAGTAGCTCCGACAGGGGGTCATGGGACGAGCAGTACTTC
CASSSSDRGSWDEQYF
>NA|TRBD2|TRBJ2-1|TRBV27
TGTGCCAGCAGTTTCGGACTAGCGGGAGGATTAGGCAATGAGCAGTTCTTC
CASSFGLAGGLGNEQFF
>NA|TRBD2|TRBJ2-5|TRBV13
TGTGCCAGCAGCTCGAGACTAGCTATGGCCCCAGAGACCCAGTACTTC
CASSSRLAMAPETQYF
>NA|TRBD2|TRBJ2-1|TRBV5-5
TGTGCCAGCAGCTTTACTAGCGGGTACAATGAGCAGTTCTTC
CASSFTSGYNEQFF
>NA|TRBD2|TRBJ2-1|TRBV7-3
TGTGCCAGCAGCTCCGGACCACTAGCGGGAGGGCCCCATGAGCAGTTCTTC
CASSSGPLAGGPHEQFF
>NA|NA|TRBJ1-1|TRBV25-1
TGTGCCAGCACCGAGGGGGGGGAAGCTTTCTTT
CASTEGGEAFF
>NA|TRBD1|TRBJ1-1|TRBV5-1
TGCGCCAGCAGCTCGGACAGGCGTGAAGCTTTCTTT
CASSSDRREAFF
>NA|NA|TRBJ1-4|TRBV13
TGTGCCAGCAGCTTGGGCCTCGGGGGACTAGCAACTAATGAAAAACTGTTTTTT
CASSLGLGGLATNEKLFF
>NA|NA|TRBJ1-5|TRBV28
TGTGCCAGCAGTCCGCAAGGGTTCCAGCATTTT
CASSPQGFQHF
>NA|NA|TRBJ1-1|TRBV27
TGTGCCAGCAGTTTATCGTTGCGCACTGAAGCTTTCTTT
CASSLSLRTEAFF
>NA|TRBD2|TRBJ2-1|TRBV9
TGTGCCAGCAGCGTAGTCAAAGGCGGGAGCTCCTACAATGAGCAGTTCTTC
CASSVVKGGSSYNEQFF
>NA|NA|TRBJ2-7|TRBV27
TGTGCCAGCAGGTACGGGGGGCGCGTCAACGAGCAGTACTTC
CASRYGGRVNEQYF
>NA|NA|TRBJ1-4|TRBV5-1
TGCGCCAGCAGCTTGGAGGCGTTGGGCTGGGGGCCTAATGAAAAACTGTTTTTT
CASSLEALGWGPNEKLFF